The 18 T cell receptor beta chains given below trace back to one sample, sequenced in a study of early T cells in non-severe SARS-CoV-2 infection. In TCRdb, the 5' RACE reads were re-called with MiXCR into one record per CDR3 protein. The sample consists of under 85,000 distinct CDR3 sequences, about 10% of them appearing once. What was sequenced was whole blood. These receptors came from an adult who was a healthcare worker with PCR-confirmed SARS-CoV-2 infection or an uninfected control (not recorded which).

This clonotype has a count of ten or more. The V gene is TRBV19, the J gene TRBJ2-7; no definite D call. This CDR3 spans 14 amino acids. Per the germline V gene, CDR1 is LNHDA and CDR2 is SQIVND (reference sequence). The V end lost 3 bases, the J end lost 3 bases, and 12 bases lay between the germline ends. CDR3 amino acids: CASSITATGYEQYF. The CDR3 region has the DNA TGTGCCAGTAGTATCACAGCGACTGGCTACGAGCAGTACTTC. Variable domain in full (rest from reference TRBV19 and TRBJ2-7): DGGITQSPKYLFRKEGQNVTLSCEQNLNHDAMYWYRQDPGQGLRLIYYSQIVNDFQKGDIAEGYSVSREKKESFPLTVTSAQKNPTAFYLCASSITATGYEQYFGPGTRLTVT.

The chain is built from TRBV7-8 and TRBJ2-5, with D unresolved. The ends were cut back, 6 bases at V and 5 bases at J, with 7 bases in the middle. The germline V gene encodes CDR1 SGHVS and CDR2 FQNEAQ. The CDR3 loop spans 11 amino acids. The CDR3: CASRQGETQYF. CDR3 DNA: TGTGCCAGCAGGCAAGGGGAGACCCAGTACTTC.

The chain recombines TRBV7-9 with TRBJ1-2, with D possibly being TRBD1 (6 bases). This CDR3 has 13 residues. The ends were cut back, 3 bases at V and 3 bases at J, with 8 bases in the middle. Germline V gene lookup returns CDR1 SEHNR and CDR2 FQNEAQ (reference sequence). Here the CDR3 DNA reads TGTGCCAGCAGCTTTTCAGGGGACTATGGCTACACCTTC. Protein sequence: CASSFSGDYGYTF.

The genes are TRBV7-2 and TRBJ2-1; 12 bases are shared with TRBD1. The CDR3 has 16 amino acids. Germline CDR1 SGHTA, CDR2 FQGNSA. V shed 5 bases, J shed 8 bases, and the junction held 10 bases outside the gene matches. The CDR3 DNA reads TGTGCCAGCAGCCTCCCAGCAGGGACAGGGGGCGATGAGCAGTTCTTC. Its translation: CASSLPAGTGGDEQFF. The entire variable domain, with the rest obtained from reference TRBV7-2 and TRBJ2-1, is as follows: GAGVSQSPSNKVTEKGKDVELRCDPISGHTALYWYRQSLGQGLEFLIYFQGNSAPDKSGLPSDRFSAERTGGSVSTLTIQRTQQEDSAVYLCASSLPAGTGGDEQFFGPGTRLTVL.

The sample holds many counts of this clonotype. The chain combines TRBV29-1 with TRBJ2-3; 10 nucleotides match TRBD2. In germline, CDR1 is SQVTM, CDR2 ANQGSEA. J lost 4 bases, V lost 4 bases, and 8 bases had no gene match. CDR3 size: 15 residues. The CDR3 sequence is CSVGSSGGYADTQYF. As DNA, the CDR3 is TGCAGCGTTGGATCTAGCGGGGGTTATGCAGATACGCAGTATTTT.

This clonotype was recorded many times. Compared with germline, one end of the junction differs, possibly owing to a read error. The chain employs TRBV7-2 and TRBJ2-3; 7 bases agree with TRBD2. The CDR3 loop spans 14 amino acids. Germline values: CDR1 SGHTA, CDR2 FQGNSA. The CDR3 region has the DNA TGTGCCAGCAGATTAGCGGGCCTCACAGATACGCAGTATTTT. It specifies CASRLAGLTDTQYF.

V usage is TRBV7-2 and J usage is TRBJ2-3, with 8 bases lining up with TRBD1. The CDR3 covers 15 residues. J gave up 4 bases and V 2 bases, and 5 bases lay outside the gene matches. Per germline, CDR1 SGHTA and CDR2 FQGNSA. CDR3 sequence (DNA): TGTGCCAGCAGCTTATGGGGACAGGTTGCAGATACGCAGTATTTT. Translating gives CASSLWGQVADTQYF.

This clonotype was counted between two and nine times. The chain links TRBV19 to TRBJ1-2; D possibly corresponds to TRBD1 (6 bases). Germline values: CDR1 LNHDA, CDR2 SQIVND (reference sequence). CDR3 length: 15 residues. Trimming left V 4 bases short and J 2 bases short, with 14 bases between. For the CDR3, the DNA is TGTGCCAGTAGTACCTCTTCGGGGGCGAACTATGGCTACACCTTC. Its protein product is CASSTSSGANYGYTF.

The chain is built from TRBV20-1 and TRBJ2-7; TRBD2 agrees at 7 bases. The CDR3 spans 14 residues. V was clipped by 1 base and J by 4 bases; unmatched bases: 7. CDR1 and CDR2 (germline): DFQATT, SNEGSKA (reference sequence). The CDR3 reads CSARGPSGSYEQYF. In DNA form, the CDR3 reads TGCAGTGCTAGAGGGCCTAGCGGTTCATACGAGCAGTACTTC.

This clonotype has more than one count but fewer than ten. In DNA, the CDR3 is TGCAGTGCTCCCGATTTAGCCAGCAATCAGCCCCAGCATTTT. Translated: CSAPDLASNQPQHF. V gene TRBV20-1 combines with J gene TRBJ1-5, with D unclear. Germline-derived CDR1 and CDR2 are DFQATT and SNEGSKA (reference sequence). V was pared by 5 bases and J by 1 base, with 12 bases between. The CDR3 covers 14 residues.

The table lists this clonotype with many counts. The chain links TRBV5-8 to TRBJ2-7, with no clear D. The CDR3 runs to 13 residues. Per the germline V gene, CDR1 is SGHTS and CDR2 is YDEGEE. V lost 0 bases and J 5 bases, leaving 9 bases between the germline ends. The CDR3 DNA is TGTGCCAGCAGCTTGGGGCCTCTGGACGAGCAGTACTTC. Protein sequence: CASSLGPLDEQYF.

This clonotype was seen many times. The V gene is TRBV14, the J gene TRBJ2-1, with TRBD1 identical over 10 bases. CDR1 is SGHDN and CDR2 is FVKESK in the germline V gene. The CDR3 has 17 amino acids. V lost 4 bases to trimming and J lost 1 base; unmatched junction nucleotides: 7. CDR3 nucleotides: TGTGCCAGCAGCCCTTGGACAGGGGGGAAGTCCTACAATGAGCAGTTCTTC. Translation gives CASSPWTGGKSYNEQFF.

The CDR3 protein is CASSPTATNEKLFF. CDR3 coding DNA: TGCGCCAGCAGCCCGACAGCAACTAATGAAAAACTGTTTTTT. This chain uses TRBV4-1 with TRBJ1-4; tentatively, D is TRBD1 (5 bases). CDR3 length equals 14 residues. V was trimmed by 4 bases and J by 0 bases, leaving 6 bases between them. Germline CDR1 is MGHRA and CDR2 is YSYEKL.

This clonotype was seen a few times. The chain joins TRBV19 to TRBJ2-7, with a tentative D call TRBD2 (5 bases). The CDR3 consists of 13 residues. V was cut by 1 base and J by 6 bases, with 10 bases left in between. The germline gives CDR1 LNHDA, CDR2 SQIVND (reference sequence). The CDR3 DNA reads TGTGCCAGTAGTATAGGCGGAGGCGGCGAGCAGTACTTC. This encodes CASSIGGGGEQYF. Combining the CDR3 with reference TRBV19 and TRBJ2-7 gives the whole variable domain DGGITQSPKYLFRKEGQNVTLSCEQNLNHDAMYWYRQDPGQGLRLIYYSQIVNDFQKGDIAEGYSVSREKKESFPLTVTSAQKNPTAFYLCASSIGGGGEQYFGPGTRLTVT.

This chain connects TRBV9 to TRBJ2-7; D is perhaps TRBD1 (6 bases). The CDR3 spans 14 residues. In germline, CDR1 is SGDLS, CDR2 YYNGEE. V lost 0 bases, J lost 2 bases, and 9 bases lay in between. The CDR3 region is CASSVGGPPYEQYF. DNA for the CDR3: TGTGCCAGCAGCGTAGGGGGGCCCCCCTACGAGCAGTACTTC.

Note on this clonotype: Being one base from a much bigger clone, this may be a read error. The chain joins TRBV7-6 to TRBJ2-1; 11 bases are a match to TRBD2. The CDR3 length is 19 residues. V lost 5 bases to trimming and J lost 2 bases; unmatched junction nucleotides: 14. Germline CDR1 is SGHVS and CDR2 is FNYEAQ. For the CDR3, the DNA is TGTGCCAGCAGCCCGTTGACTAGCGGGGATGATCGGGCCTACAATGAGCAGTTCTTC. This encodes CASSPLTSGDDRAYNEQFF.

This clonotype showed up many times. The genes are TRBV29-1 and TRBJ1-2; unclear D gene. Germline V gene lookup returns CDR1 SQVTM and CDR2 ANQGSEA. This CDR3 has 12 amino acids. V lost 5 bases to trimming and J lost 4 bases, with 11 bases between them. CDR3 bases: TGCAGCGTTCGGTCTGACATCTATGGCTACACCTTC. It is translated as CSVRSDIYGYTF.

In this sample, this clonotype turned up a few times. The V call is TRBV11-2, the J call TRBJ1-2; a possible D gene is TRBD1 (5 bases). CDR3 length: 14 residues. Germline V gives CDR1 SGHAT, CDR2 FQNNGV. The V gene lost 5 bases and the J gene lost 9 bases, with 19 bases spanning the gap. The CDR3 sequence: CASSLGRGAVSYTF. Written as DNA, the CDR3 is TGTGCCAGCAGCCTTGGGCGCGGGGCGGTCAGCTACACCTTC. The full variable domain, completed using reference TRBV11-2 and TRBJ1-2, is EAGVAQSPRYKIIEKRQSVAFWCNPISGHATLYWYQQILGQGPKLLIQFQNNGVVDDSQLPKDRFSAERLKGVDSTLKIQPAKLEDSAVYLCASSLGRGAVSYTFGSGTRLTVV.